This entry is about one TCR beta chain. CDR3 length: 18 residues. The data derive from a study of blood T cell repertoires in COVID-19. About the research overall: Material from acute and convalescent COVID-19 was sourced from the United States, Italy and Spain.

All enrollees were about 18 to 100 years old and from fewer than 30 US areas. During the 2 weeks before they entered the study, exposed participants had met someone with a PCR-confirmed or clinician-diagnosed COVID-19 case. Generated by immunoSEQ multiplex PCR, the TCRdb table keeps only in-frame clones and is missing some. The table records around 140,000 clones, about 85% of them present only once. This receptor was obtained from a woman between 35 and 50 years old who had been exposed to COVID-19. V and J are TRBV21-1 and TRBJ2-1; no DNA check was done on the table's D call, TRBD1. TRBV21-1 is a listed pseudogene. The sample consisted of PBMCs or T cells enriched from blood (not recorded which). CDR3 amino acids: CASSQPGIRDRGGNEQFF. The CDR3 DNA reads as TGTGCCAGCAGCCAACCCGGAATCCGGGACAGGGGCGGGAATGAGCAGTTCTTC.